This T cell receptor beta chain came from a study of blood T cell repertoires in COVID-19. Study-wide background: Material from acute and convalescent COVID-19 was sourced from the United States, Italy and Spain.

Trimming left V 5 bases short and J 2 bases short, with 16 bases between. Germline lookup yields CDR1 SGHNT and CDR2 YENEEA. This CDR3 region has 16 residues. The table came from immunoSEQ multiplex PCR; TCRdb's copy has only in-frame clones and leaves some out. The sample consists of 250,000 or so clones, approximately 83% of them appearing once. This receptor was taken from a man aged 45-60 years who had recovered from COVID-19. The rearrangement joins TRBV11-3 to TRBJ2-1; possible D gene TRBD2, 7 bases. The sequencing input was PBMCs or T cells enriched from blood (not recorded which). CDR3 DNA sequence: TGTGCCAGCAGCCCCCGGGGGAGGGGGGCCTACAATGAGCAGTTCTTC. It yields the protein CASSPRGRGAYNEQFF.